The clone carrying this T cell receptor beta chain was recorded a few times. What it binds is unknown. TCRdb reprocessed the RT-PCR reads with MiXCR, giving one entry per CDR3 protein. The profile covers 800,000 to 1,000,000 distinct CDR3 sequences, with 21% appearing a single time and roughly 10% taken by the ten largest. The entry originates in a study of response to subunit inactivated influenza vaccine. Germline V lookup: CDR1 LGHNA, CDR2 YSLEER. V lost 2 bases and J lost 5; bases outside the gene matches: 8. This CDR3 contains 15 residues. Study-level findings and limits: Authors suggested seasonal influenza vaccinations each recruit few new T cells.

V gene TRBV4-3 combines with J gene TRBJ2-5; 7 bases agree with TRBD1. The material sequenced was PBMCs from blood, taken about 5 days after vaccination. This TCR was sampled from a man aged 45 to 65 who received an inactivated influenza vaccine. CDR3 sequence reads: CASSQLDRSRETQYF. The CDR3 nucleotides read TGCGCCAGCAGCCAATTGGACAGGTCCCGTGAGACCCAGTACTTC.